The rows below give T cell receptor beta chains drawn from one sample of a study of control samples from healthy donors and cancer patients. This table comes from immunoSEQ multiplex PCR, and its TCRdb copy is limited to in-frame clones, with some not included. The sample has around 28,000 clones; approximately 91% are singletons. Specimen: PBMCs. The receptors come from a man in his fifties with lung cancer. Each CDR3 is given with its conserved first and last residue. A D gene is named only where the DNA matches it firmly. Not all rows give a size; the values are once, few, many and, for expanded clones, a class.

J | D | size | V | DNA | CDR3
TRBJ1-1 | . | . | TRBV19 | TGTGCCAGTAGTATTTTTTTCGGAACAGGCAGGGATGAAGCTTTCTTT | CASSIFFGTGRDEAFF
TRBJ2-2 | TRBD2 | . | TRBV4-3 | TGCGCCAGCAGCCAGGGACTAGTTTCGAACACCGGGGAGCTGTTTTTT | CASSQGLVSNTGELFF
TRBJ2-1 | . | . | TRBV5-4 | TGTGCCAGCAGCTTGGTTGGAAACCGGGCGATTGGGGAGCAGTTCTTC | CASSLVGNRAIGEQFF
TRBJ2-3 | . | . | TRBV7-3 | TGTGCCAGCACCTTGGAGATCCGCACAGATACGCAGTATTTT | CASTLEIRTDTQYF
TRBJ1-1 | . | . | TRBV5-6 | TGTGCCAGCAGCTTGGAAAGGAGCATGAACACTGAAGCTTTCTTT | CASSLERSMNTEAFF
TRBJ2-7 | . | . | TRBV6-5 | TGTGCCAGCACTGGAGTTGGGCAGGGGCCTACTGAGCAGTACTTC | CASTGVGQGPTEQYF
TRBJ1-1 | . | . | TRBV7-2 | TGTGCCAGCAGCTTCAAGTGGGGGCTGGAGACTGAAGCTTTCTTT | CASSFKWGLETEAFF
TRBJ1-2 | . | . | TRBV7-8 | TGTGCCAGCAGCTTACAACGTCAGGGGAACTATGGCTACACCTTC | CASSLQRQGNYGYTF
TRBJ2-2 | . | . | TRBV14 | TGTGCCAGCAGCCAAGTTGGGGGGTACACCGGGGAGCTGTTTTTT | CASSQVGGYTGELFF
TRBJ2-3 | . | . | TRBV27 | TGTGCCAGCAGTTTAGTGACAGGCCAATTCTGGAGGGGCACAGATACGCAGTATTTT | CASSLVTGQFWRGTDTQYF
TRBJ1-1 | . | . | TRBV6-2/TRBV6-3 | TGTGCCAGCAGTTACGGGACTGAAGCTTTCTTT | CASSYGTEAFF
TRBJ2-7 | . | . | TRBV9 | TGTGCCAGCAGCGAGGGGACTTTCTCCTACGAGCAGTACTTC | CASSEGTFSYEQYF
TRBJ1-2 | . | . | TRBV19 | TGTGCCAGTAGCCTCTCCATCAGGGGCGAGAACTATGGCTACACCTTC | CASSLSIRGENYGYTF
TRBJ2-1 | . | . | TRBV11-3 | TGTGCCAGCAGCTTAGTTGGGCGGGGTTACAATGAGCAGTTCTTC | CASSLVGRGYNEQFF
TRBJ1-5 | . | . | TRBV28 | TGTGCCAGCACCCCCGAGGGGAGCAATCAGCCCCAGCATTTT | CASTPEGSNQPQHF
TRBJ1-2 | TRBD1 | . | TRBV18 | TGTGCCAGCTCACCACCGTTCAACAGGGGGACTGGCTACACCTTC | CASSPPFNRGTGYTF
TRBJ1-3 | . | . | TRBV9 | TGTGCCAGCAGTCGTGGAGACGGAAACACCATATATTTT | CASSRGDGNTIYF
TRBJ2-5 | TRBD2 | once | TRBV4-3 | TGCGCCAGCAGCCGGAGCGGGGCCCCGGGAGAGACCCAGTACTTC | CASSRSGAPGETQYF
TRBJ2-2 | TRBD2 | . | TRBV3-1/TRBV3-2 | TGTGCCAGCAGCCAAGCACTAGCGAGAACCGGGGAGCTGTTTTTT | CASSQALARTGELFF
TRBJ2-3 | TRBD1 | . | TRBV2 | TGTGCCAGCAGTGAAGCGGTATGGGGACAGGGGTCGAATACGCAGTATTTT | CASSEAVWGQGSNTQYF
TRBJ2-2 | . | . | TRBV6-6 | TGTGCCAGCAGATCTGGACCTTCTGTTACCGGGGAGCTGTTTTTT | CASRSGPSVTGELFF
TRBJ1-2 | . | once | TRBV12-3/TRBV12-4 | TGTGCCAGCAGTTTAGGTCACAATGGCTACACCTTC | CASSLGHNGYTF
TRBJ1-2 | . | . | TRBV7-2 | TGTGCCAGCAACGGCCGGGCAGATCCTAACTATGGCTACACCTTC | CASNGRADPNYGYTF
TRBJ2-1 | . | . | TRBV7-9 | TGTGCCAGCAGCTTCCTTTATGAGCAGTTCTTC | CASSFLYEQFF
TRBJ2-5 | . | . | TRBV12-5 | TGTGCTAGTGGTTTGGGGACTACAGGGATCCAAGAGACCCAGTACTTC | CASGLGTTGIQETQYF
TRBJ2-7 | TRBD1 | . | TRBV5-1 | TGCGCCAGCAGCGGGGAACAGGGGTCCGGATTCTACGAGCAGTACTTC | CASSGEQGSGFYEQYF
TRBJ1-6 | . | . | TRBV5-4 | TGTGCCAGCAGATCCGCCGACGGCTATAATTCACCCCTCCACTTT | CASRSADGYNSPLHF
TRBJ2-7 | TRBD1 | . | TRBV4-3 | TGCGCCAGCAGCCAAGGAATAGTGGGACAGGGCTCCTACGGGCAGTACTTC | CASSQGIVGQGSYGQYF
TRBJ1-2 | TRBD1 | . | TRBV28 | TGTGCCAGCAGGTATATCCAGGGGGGATGGAACTATGGCTACACCTTC | CASRYIQGGWNYGYTF
TRBJ1-5 | . | once | TRBV19 | TGTGCCAGTAGTTTGGGGGGGGCGGGTCAGCCCCAGCATTTT | CASSLGGAGQPQHF
TRBJ2-1 | . | . | TRBV19 | TGTGCCAGTAGTACCCTGGGAAGCAGTGTCGCCAATGAGCAGTTCTTC | CASSTLGSSVANEQFF
TRBJ1-4 | . | . | TRBV5-1 | TGCGCCAGCAGCCCAGGAGGTGCCTCTAATGAAAAACTGTTTTTT | CASSPGGASNEKLFF
TRBJ2-3 | . | . | TRBV28 | TGTGCCAGCAGTTTATACCAAGGAGGGGATACGCAGTATTTT | CASSLYQGGDTQYF
TRBJ1-3 | . | . | TRBV19 | TGTGCCAGTTCCCGATATGAGGGGCTTGGAAACACCATATATTTT | CASSRYEGLGNTIYF
TRBJ2-3 | . | . | TRBV7-2 | TGTGCCAGCAGCCGGGACAGCACAGATACGCAGTATTTT | CASSRDSTDTQYF
TRBJ2-7 | . | . | TRBV11-3 | TGTGCCAGCAGCTTCAGTTCCCACGAGCAGTACTTC | CASSFSSHEQYF
TRBJ1-5 | . | few | TRBV6-1 | TGTGCCAGCAGTGAAGTGGAGGGGAGGAACAATCAGCCCCAGCATTTT | CASSEVEGRNNQPQHF
TRBJ1-1 | TRBD1 | . | TRBV27 | TGTGCCAGCAGTTTCCAGGGGGGGGTGGTGAACACTGAAGCTTTCTTT | CASSFQGGVVNTEAFF
TRBJ2-5 | TRBD1 | . | TRBV27 | TGTGCCAGCAGTCCATTCGACAGGGGCGGGGAGACCCAGTACTTC | CASSPFDRGGETQYF
TRBJ1-1 | TRBD1 | . | TRBV10-3 | TGTGCCATCAGTTCGAACCCGGGACAGGGGGGGAGAAAGACTGAAGCTTTCTTT | CAISSNPGQGGRKTEAFF
TRBJ2-7 | TRBD1 | . | TRBV5-4 | TGTGCCAGCAGTCTTCAGGGGGTCTACGAGCAGTACTTC | CASSLQGVYEQYF